This T cell receptor beta chain was found in a study of blood T cell repertoires in COVID-19 (TCRdb year 2020). In the study overall: Collaborator samples came from the United States, Italy and Spain and covered acute and convalescent phases of COVID-19. The dataset comprised deeply sampled blood TCRbeta repertoires from subjects exposed to, actively infected with, or recovered from COVID-19. The repertoires were released in a freely available public database meant as a resource for research on the immune response to SARS-CoV-2. Where HLA class I and class II types were available, the types were taken from metadata supplied by the sample provider, not from assay-based typing. The material from the prospective study consisted of cDNA or gDNA derived from T cells, B-cell-depleted T cells, or PBMCs. A de-identified subject ID, COVID-19 status, age in years and sex were almost always included in the sample metadata. Samples were obtained from the ongoing ImmuneRACE study (first 160 participants) and from about 1,300 subjects provided by 6 global collaborators.

The CDR3 contains 19 residues, cysteine and phenylalanine counted. Kept here is only the CDR3 DNA, which spans 57 bases and is read in frame from base 1. CDR1 and CDR2 are drawn from the germline V gene (reference sequence): LNHDA, SQIVND. V lost 3 bases and J lost 10 bases, and the count of bases not matched to a germline gene is 21. The immunoSEQ Assay, a bias-controlled multiplex PCR, was used to amplify TCRbeta CDR3 regions from genomic DNA. Per the original workflow: Within the assay, amplification of reference gene primers was used to estimate how many nucleated cells each sample contained. To quantify the absolute abundance of each unique TCRbeta CDR3 rearrangement, sequence reads were collapsed and filtered. For each sample, productive Simpson clonality was calculated as the square root of Simpson's diversity index across productive rearrangements. Sourced from immuneACCESS, this table was stored by TCRdb with only in-frame sequences that have V and J called. A share of the clones is absent; for the studies checked, an unresolved V gene accounts for under half, and the remainder has no known explanation. V, J and clone size derive from that table, while D and trimming were established from the DNA sequence. This sample lists about 220,000 clones; roughly 84% were detected once. About 9.7% of the sample rests with the top ten.

Study-wide conclusions, independent of this receptor: The amount of clinical and demographic metadata varied by source and participant and was provided uncurated.

Collaborating institutions collected whole blood in K2EDTA tubes following their own protocols. For TCRbeta analysis, collaborators shipped samples as frozen whole blood, isolated PBMCs, or DNA extracted from either of those sample types. In regard to this clone: Its binding antigen is unknown. Base qualities are not provided; no much larger clone lies one nucleotide away.

The origin of this receptor is a man over 45 with active or convalescent COVID-19. The sequencing sample was made of peripheral blood. In this chain, TRBV19 is recombined with TRBJ2-3; 11 central nucleotides agree with TRBD2. The CDR3 is CASSIGASGGPVQSIAQYF. The base sequence is TGTGCCAGTAGTATTGGGGCTAGCGGGGGGCCCGTCCAAAGCATCGCGCAGTATTTT.